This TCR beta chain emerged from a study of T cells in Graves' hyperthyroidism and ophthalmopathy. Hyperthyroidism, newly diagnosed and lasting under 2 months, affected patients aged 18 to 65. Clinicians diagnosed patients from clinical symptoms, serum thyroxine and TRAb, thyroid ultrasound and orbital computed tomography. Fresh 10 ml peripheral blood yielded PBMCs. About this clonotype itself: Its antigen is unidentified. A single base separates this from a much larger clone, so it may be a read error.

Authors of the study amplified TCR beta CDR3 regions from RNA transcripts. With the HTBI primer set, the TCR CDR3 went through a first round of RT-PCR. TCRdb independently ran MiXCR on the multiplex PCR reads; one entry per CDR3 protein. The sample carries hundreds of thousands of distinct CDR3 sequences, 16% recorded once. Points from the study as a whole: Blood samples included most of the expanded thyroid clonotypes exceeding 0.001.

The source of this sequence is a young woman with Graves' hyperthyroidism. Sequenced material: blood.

CDR3 DNA sequence: TGTGCCAGCAGTTTTGTAGCGGGGGGTCCTTTGTTGTACGAGCAGTACTTC. This sequence encodes CASSFVAGGPLLYEQYF. The chain has TRBV12-3 or TRBV12-4 and TRBJ2-7; 10 nucleotides line up with TRBD2. CDR3 size: 17 residues. J lost 4 bases, V lost 3 bases, and 12 bases had no gene match.